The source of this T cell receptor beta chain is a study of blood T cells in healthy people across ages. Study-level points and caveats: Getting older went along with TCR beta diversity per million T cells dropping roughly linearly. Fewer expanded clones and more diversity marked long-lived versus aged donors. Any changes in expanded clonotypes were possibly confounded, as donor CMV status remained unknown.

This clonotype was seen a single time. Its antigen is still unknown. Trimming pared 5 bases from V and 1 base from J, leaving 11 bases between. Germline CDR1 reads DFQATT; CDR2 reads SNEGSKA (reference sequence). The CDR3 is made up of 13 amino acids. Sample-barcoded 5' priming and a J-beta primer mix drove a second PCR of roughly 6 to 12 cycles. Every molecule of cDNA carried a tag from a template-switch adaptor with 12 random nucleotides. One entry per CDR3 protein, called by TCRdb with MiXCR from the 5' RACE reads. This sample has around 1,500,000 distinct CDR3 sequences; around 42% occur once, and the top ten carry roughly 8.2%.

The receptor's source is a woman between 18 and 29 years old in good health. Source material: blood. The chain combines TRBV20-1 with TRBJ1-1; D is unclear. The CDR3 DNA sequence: TGCAGTGCTCTTTTGGTGGAGAACACTGAAGCTTTCTTT. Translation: CSALLVENTEAFF.